These 20 T cell receptor beta chains share one sample of origin, sequenced in a study of memory CD4+ T cells and cytomegalovirus serostatus. Single viable CD3+CD4+CD8-CD45RO+ cells were sorted as the memory CD4+ T cells. The method was immunoSEQ multiplex PCR; TCRdb's version includes in-frame clones alone and lacks a portion of them. The sample contains 46,000 or so clones, roughly 73% of which appear only once. The specimen sequenced was memory CD4+ T cells from blood. The receptors originated from an adult in good health and CMV-seronegative.

This clone was detected only once. V usage is TRBV11-2 and J usage is TRBJ2-6; 7 bases match TRBD2. Germline CDR1 SGHAT, CDR2 FQNNGV. The CDR3 totals 15 residues. Trimming at V came to 5 bases and at J to 1 base, leaving 2 bases not matched to a gene. The CDR3 region has the DNA TGTGCCAGCAGCCGGGGGGTGTCTGGGGCCAACGTCCTGACTTTC. It translates to CASSRGVSGANVLTF.

The rearrangement links TRBV7-2 to TRBJ2-3, with D hard to call. Per germline, CDR1 SGHTA and CDR2 FQGNSA. This CDR3 is 12 amino acids long. The V and J ends lost 5 bases and 3 bases respectively, with 6 bases between them. The chain's CDR3 is CASSKQTDTQYF. The CDR3 DNA is TGTGCCAGCAGCAAACAGACAGATACGCAGTATTTT.

This chain connects TRBV7-8 to TRBJ1-3, with a tentative D call TRBD1 (5 bases). Germline CDR1 and CDR2: SGHVS and FQNEAQ. The CDR3 runs to 15 residues. V was shortened by 2 bases and J by 4 bases, with 12 bases between the two germline ends. CDR3 residues: CASSLPGQRGNTIYF. The CDR3 coding sequence is TGTGCCAGCAGCTTACCAGGGCAGAGGGGAAACACCATATATTTT.

J is TRBJ1-1 and V is TRBV28; TRBD1 might be the D (5 bases). Trimming left V 6 bases short and J 1 base short, with 9 bases between. This CDR3 region has 13 residues. Germline assignment: CDR1 MDHEN and CDR2 SYDVKM. CDR3 nucleotide sequence: TGTGCCAGCAGCAGGGCTGGGAACACTGAAGCTTTCTTT. Translated, it gives CASSRAGNTEAFF.

This clone appeared once. V usage is TRBV5-1 and J usage is TRBJ1-1, with 9 bases aligning to TRBD1. Trimming cost V 4 bases and J 5 bases; bases outside gene matches: 9. The CDR3 totals 15 residues. Germline V gene sequence: CDR1 SGHRS, CDR2 YFSETQ. The CDR3 coding sequence is TGCGCCAGCAGCACCATACAGGGGGCGGCGACTGAAGCTTTCTTT. Residues: CASSTIQGAATEAFF.

This clone was seen only once. The CDR3 region has the DNA TGTGCCAGCAGCTTGGGGACAGGGAAGTACAATGAGCAGTTCTTC. Its protein product is CASSLGTGKYNEQFF. The V and J genes are TRBV7-6 and TRBJ2-1, with 9 bases lining up with TRBD1. The CDR3 sequence is 15 residues long. The V segment lost 3 bases and the J segment 4 bases; nucleotides outside the gene matches: 4. The germline V gene encodes CDR1 SGHVS and CDR2 FNYEAQ.

Comments on this clone: At one boundary the junction diverges from the germline segment, which might be a read error. The chain couples TRBV29-1 to TRBJ1-2; no clear D. CDR1 and CDR2 (germline): SQVTM, ANQGSEA. The CDR3 has 10 residues. The CDR3 coding sequence is TGCAGCGTTGATAACCATGGCTACACCTTC. It translates to CSVDNHGYTF.

This clone was seen once. The chain recombines TRBV18 with TRBJ2-4; D possibly corresponds to TRBD1 (6 bases). There are 13 residues in the CDR3. The germline V and J ends were trimmed by 2 bases and 8 bases, with 10 bases remaining between them. Germline V gene data show CDR1 as KGHSH and CDR2 as LQKENI. The CDR3 is CASSPSQGDIQYF. The CDR3 coding sequence is TGTGCCAGCTCACCATCACAGGGAGACATTCAGTACTTC. The full variable domain, in which reference TRBV18 and TRBJ2-4 provide the parts outside the CDR3, is NAGVMQNPRHLVRRRGQEARLRCSPMKGHSHVYWYRQLPEEGLKFMVYLQKENIIDESGMPKERFSAEFPKEGPSILRIQQVVRGDSAAYFCASSPSQGDIQYFGAGTRLSVL.

V and J are TRBV7-2 and TRBJ1-2; the D is unclear. The CDR3 consists of 12 residues. V gave up 1 base and J gave up 5 bases, with 5 bases separating them. CDR1 is SGHTA and CDR2 is FQGNSA in the germline V gene. The CDR3 DNA reads as TGTGCCAGCAGCTTAGAACGGTATGGCTACACCTTC. Translating it yields CASSLERYGYTF.

The gene calls are TRBV7-9 and TRBJ2-1, with D uncertain. V was cut by 0 bases and J by 0 bases, with 6 bases left in between. Germline V CDR1 and CDR2: SEHNR, FQNEAQ (reference sequence). This CDR3 has 15 amino acids. The CDR3 DNA follows: TGTGCCAGCAGCTTAGCCGAGAGCTCCTACAATGAGCAGTTCTTC. It encodes CASSLAESSYNEQFF.

This chain links TRBV6-4 with TRBJ1-5, with TRBD1 identical over 9 bases. The CDR3 consists of 17 residues. The V gene's germline CDR1 is MRHNA and CDR2 SNTAGT. V lost 0 bases and J lost 1; bases outside the gene matches: 4. The chain's CDR3 is CASSDSGTGQSNQPQHF. The CDR3 coding sequence is TGTGCCAGCAGTGACTCCGGGACAGGGCAGAGCAATCAGCCCCAGCATTTT.

The V call is TRBV7-2, the J call TRBJ1-1, with D unresolved. CDR1 is SGHTA and CDR2 is FQGNSA in the germline V gene. This CDR3 has 14 amino acids. V was cut by 4 bases and J by 6 bases, with 15 bases left in between. This CDR3 reads CASSSSFGAAEAFF. The CDR3 DNA reads TGTGCCAGCAGCTCCTCTTTTGGTGCCGCTGAAGCTTTCTTT.

The chain combines TRBV6-1 with TRBJ1-4; D is ambiguous. The germline V gene encodes CDR1 MNHNS and CDR2 SASEGT. CDR3 length equals 11 residues. The V end lost 7 bases, the J end lost 0 bases, and 0 bases lay between the germline ends. As DNA, the CDR3 is TGTGCCAGCACAACTAATGAAAAACTGTTTTTT. It encodes CASTTNEKLFF.

This clone was seen a few times. The chain carries TRBV6-5 and TRBJ1-1; 7 positions match TRBD1. V gave up 8 bases and J gave up 0 bases; unmatched junction bases: 6. CDR3 length equals 14 residues. From germline, CDR1 is MNHEY and CDR2 SVGAGI. CDR3 protein: CASLPTGMNTEAFF. The CDR3 nucleotides are TGTGCCAGCTTACCGACAGGGATGAACACTGAAGCTTTCTTT.

This chain connects TRBV7-2 to TRBJ1-1; D is unresolved. From germline, CDR1 is SGHTA and CDR2 FQGNSA. The length of the CDR3 is 16 residues. V lost 5 bases and J lost 1, with 17 bases in between. The CDR3: CASSPAGQWKNTEAFF. The CDR3 DNA reads as TGTGCCAGCAGCCCCGCGGGCCAGTGGAAGAACACTGAAGCTTTCTTT.

This rearrangement joins TRBV18 to TRBJ2-5, with unresolved D. Trimming took off 3 bases at V and 2 bases at J, with 1 base between the two ends. This CDR3 contains 11 residues. The germline CDR1 and CDR2 sequences are KGHSH and LQKENI. The CDR3 region has the DNA TGTGCCAGCTCACCGCAAGAGACCCAGTACTTC. It encodes CASSPQETQYF.

The CDR3 nucleotides are TGTGCCAGCAGCTTCCCCCAGGGCTCTGGCTACACCTTC. It translates to CASSFPQGSGYTF. The chain carries TRBV7-2 and TRBJ1-2; perhaps TRBD1 as D (5 bases). The germline V gene encodes CDR1 SGHTA and CDR2 FQGNSA. There are 13 residues in the CDR3. Trimming removed 3 bases at V and 7 bases at J, with 12 bases between.

This chain uses TRBV6-5 with TRBJ2-7; 8 positions agree with TRBD1. The germline CDR1 and CDR2 sequences are MNHEY and SVGAGI. After removal of 2 bases from V and 6 bases from J, the junction contained 6 bases not matched to a gene. The CDR3 length is 14 residues. This chain's CDR3 is CASSYLRTGPEQYF. In DNA, the CDR3 is TGTGCCAGCAGTTACCTAAGGACAGGGCCCGAGCAGTACTTC.

This chain connects TRBV5-1 to TRBJ2-1; TRBD2 might be the D (6 bases). Germline CDR1 SGHRS, CDR2 YFSETQ. This CDR3 has 14 residues. V lost 6 bases and J lost 2, with 12 bases in between. CDR3 loop: CASTSGETYNEQFF. As DNA, the CDR3 is TGCGCCAGCACCTCGGGGGAAACCTACAATGAGCAGTTCTTC. Supplemented by reference TRBV5-1 and TRBJ2-1, the full variable domain reads KAGVTQTPRYLIKTRGQQVTLSCSPISGHRSVSWYQQTPGQGLQFLFEYFSETQRNKGNFPGRFSGRQFSNSRSEMNVSTLELGDSALYLCASTSGETYNEQFFGPGTRLTVL.

The genes are TRBV19 and TRBJ1-5, with 7 bases matching TRBD1. The CDR3 spans 18 residues. Germline CDR1 LNHDA, CDR2 SQIVND (reference sequence). Germline trimming cut 0 bases from V and 0 bases from J; bases unmatched to any gene: 8. In DNA, the CDR3 is TGTGCCAGTAGTATAGAAGGCCTACAGGGGTATAGCAATCAGCCCCAGCATTTT. This gives the protein CASSIEGLQGYSNQPQHF. Filled out from reference TRBV19 and TRBJ1-5, the complete variable domain reads DGGITQSPKYLFRKEGQNVTLSCEQNLNHDAMYWYRQDPGQGLRLIYYSQIVNDFQKGDIAEGYSVSREKKESFPLTVTSAQKNPTAFYLCASSIEGLQGYSNQPQHFGDGTRLSIL.